A selection of T cell receptor beta chains follows, all from one sample in a study of blood T cells in healthy people across ages. TCRdb re-derived calls from the 5' RACE reads in MiXCR, one entry per CDR3 protein. Seen here are roughly 2 million distinct CDR3 sequences, 40% to 55% observed once, and the top ten hold about 2.1%. The sample taken for sequencing was blood. These TCRs come from a middle-aged woman in good health. CDR3s include the opening cysteine and the closing phenylalanine or tryptophan. A clone size is listed for some rows: how often the clone was seen (once, few, many), or a class if it is expanded.

v_call	clone_size	j_call	cdr3_aa
TRBV4-1	few	TRBJ2-5	CASSQDSGAGETQYF
TRBV20-1	NA	TRBJ1-2	CSAPTGLGGYTF
TRBV4-3	NA	TRBJ2-5	CSNSQIAGGRETQYF
TRBV5-1	NA	TRBJ1-2	CASSVGDPNYGYTF
TRBV5-1	NA	TRBJ2-7	CASSSAGTAPYEQYF
TRBV12-3/TRBV12-4	few	TRBJ1-2	CASSLGGLSGYTF
TRBV25-1	few	TRBJ1-4	CASSLGFDHEKLFF
TRBV20-1	NA	TRBJ1-2	CSARERQGATGYTF
TRBV20-1	NA	NA	CSASASWGANYEQYF
TRBV5-1	few	TRBJ1-1	CASSTSGVPFF
TRBV14	NA	TRBJ2-1	CASSQEPGTRRGHNEQFF
TRBV6-1	NA	TRBJ2-3	CASSRTSGGAFSADTQYF
TRBV5-6	NA	TRBJ2-7	CASTSGTRSYEQYF
TRBV15	NA	TRBJ2-1	CATSTWTGKLGQFF
TRBV20-1	NA	TRBJ2-1	CSATGQGFDEQFF
TRBV25-1	NA	TRBJ2-5	CASSESQRETQYF
TRBV20-1	NA	TRBJ2-1	CSARAGQAYNEQFF
TRBV5-1	NA	TRBJ2-5	CASSLVVASPETQYF
TRBV20-1	NA	TRBJ2-7	CSASKTGASYNEQYF
TRBV29-1	NA	TRBJ2-7	CSVLRQGPFSSYEQYF
TRBV7-9	NA	TRBJ2-1	CASYGNAISYNEQFF
TRBV29-1	NA	TRBJ2-3	CSVDAQTGTDTQYF
TRBV24-1	NA	TRBJ2-7	CATSDFPSGGGRYNEQYF
TRBV4-2	NA	TRBJ2-7	CASSQDFGQGISYEQYF
TRBV29-1	NA	TRBJ2-1	CSVERASGGPPNNERFF
TRBV7-2	NA	TRBJ2-3	CAIRGGAGDTQYF
TRBV12-3/TRBV12-4	few	TRBJ2-6	CASSFLSPGANVLTF
TRBV6-2/TRBV6-3	few	TRBJ1-2	CASSYSTTGTHNYGYTF
TRBV28	NA	TRBJ2-5	CASELQNVQYF
TRBV29-1	NA	TRBJ1-1	CSVRQGGRAFF
TRBV28	NA	TRBJ1-2	CASSSGSLGSELGWGYTF
TRBV9	NA	TRBJ2-3	CASSERLAGRADTQYF
TRBV2	NA	TRBJ2-5	CASSEWGSRETQYF
TRBV10-3	NA	TRBJ2-5	CAIKPDVRQETQYF
TRBV4-1	NA	TRBJ2-3	CASSQDADSSSTDTQYF
TRBV2	few	TRBJ2-7	CASSPLEQYF
TRBV6-2/TRBV6-3	NA	NA	CASSSPRGLVETQYF
TRBV20-1	once	TRBJ2-3	CSATTSGPEDTQYF
TRBV7-2	NA	TRBJ1-2	CASSSTGTEVYGYTF
TRBV4-3	few	TRBJ2-3	CASSQDRATSTDTQYF
TRBV28	few	TRBJ1-2	CASSFPNGVFVYGYTF
TRBV28	NA	TRBJ1-2	CASSLGAGKRGYTF
TRBV6-6	NA	TRBJ2-3	CASSPVRAPQYF
TRBV24-1	NA	TRBJ2-5	CATSDFRSVGTQYF
TRBV5-1	few	TRBJ2-1	CASSSTGPPYNEQFF